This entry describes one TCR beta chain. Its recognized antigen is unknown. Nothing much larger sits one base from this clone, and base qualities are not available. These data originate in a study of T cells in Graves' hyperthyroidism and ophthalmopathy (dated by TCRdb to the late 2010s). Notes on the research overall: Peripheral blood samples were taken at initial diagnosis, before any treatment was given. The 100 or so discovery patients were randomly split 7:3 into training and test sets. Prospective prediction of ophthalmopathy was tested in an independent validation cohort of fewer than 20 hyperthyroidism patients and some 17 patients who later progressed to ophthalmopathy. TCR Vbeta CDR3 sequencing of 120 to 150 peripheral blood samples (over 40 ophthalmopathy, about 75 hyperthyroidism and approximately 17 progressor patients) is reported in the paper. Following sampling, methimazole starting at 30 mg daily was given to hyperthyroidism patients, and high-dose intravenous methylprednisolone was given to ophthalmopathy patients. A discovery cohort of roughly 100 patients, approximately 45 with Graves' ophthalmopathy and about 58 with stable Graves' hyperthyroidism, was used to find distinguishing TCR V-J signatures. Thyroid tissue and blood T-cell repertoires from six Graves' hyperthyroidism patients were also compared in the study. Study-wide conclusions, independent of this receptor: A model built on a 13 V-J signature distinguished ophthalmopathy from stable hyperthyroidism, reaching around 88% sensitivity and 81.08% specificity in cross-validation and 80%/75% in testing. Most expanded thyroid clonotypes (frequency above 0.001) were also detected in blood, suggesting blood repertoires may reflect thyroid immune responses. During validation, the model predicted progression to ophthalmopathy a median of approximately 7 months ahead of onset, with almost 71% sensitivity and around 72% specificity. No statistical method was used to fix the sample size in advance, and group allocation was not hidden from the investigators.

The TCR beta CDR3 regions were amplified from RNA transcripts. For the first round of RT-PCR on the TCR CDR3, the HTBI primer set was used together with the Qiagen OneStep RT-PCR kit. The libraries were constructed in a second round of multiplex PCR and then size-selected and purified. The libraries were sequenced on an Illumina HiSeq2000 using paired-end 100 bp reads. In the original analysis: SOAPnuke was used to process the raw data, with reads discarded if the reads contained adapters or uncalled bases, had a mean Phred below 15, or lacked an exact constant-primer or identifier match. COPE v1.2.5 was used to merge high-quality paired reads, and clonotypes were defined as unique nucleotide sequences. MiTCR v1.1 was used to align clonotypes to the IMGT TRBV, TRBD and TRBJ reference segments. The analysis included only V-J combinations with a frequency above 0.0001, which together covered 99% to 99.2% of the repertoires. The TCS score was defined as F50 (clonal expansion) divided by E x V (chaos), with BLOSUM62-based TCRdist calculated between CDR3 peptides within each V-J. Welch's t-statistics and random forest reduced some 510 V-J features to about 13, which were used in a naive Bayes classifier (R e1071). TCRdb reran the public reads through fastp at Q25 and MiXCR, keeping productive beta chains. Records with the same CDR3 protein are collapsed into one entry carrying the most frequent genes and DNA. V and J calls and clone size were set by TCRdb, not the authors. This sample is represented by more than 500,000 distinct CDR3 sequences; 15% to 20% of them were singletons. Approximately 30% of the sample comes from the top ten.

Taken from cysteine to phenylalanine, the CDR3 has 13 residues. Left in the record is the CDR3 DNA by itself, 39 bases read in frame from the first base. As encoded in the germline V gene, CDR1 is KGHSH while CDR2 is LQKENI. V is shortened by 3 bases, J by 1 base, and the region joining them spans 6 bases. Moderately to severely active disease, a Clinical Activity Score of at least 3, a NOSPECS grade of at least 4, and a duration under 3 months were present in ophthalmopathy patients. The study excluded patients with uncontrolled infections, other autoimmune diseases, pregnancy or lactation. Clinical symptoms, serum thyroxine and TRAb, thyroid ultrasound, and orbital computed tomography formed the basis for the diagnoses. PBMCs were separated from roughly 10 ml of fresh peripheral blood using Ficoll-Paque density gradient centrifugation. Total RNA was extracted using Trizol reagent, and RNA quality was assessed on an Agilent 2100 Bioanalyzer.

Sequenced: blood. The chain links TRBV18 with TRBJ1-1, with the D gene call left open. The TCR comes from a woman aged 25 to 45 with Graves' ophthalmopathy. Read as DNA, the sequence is TGTGCCAGCTCACCCATACAGAACACTGAAGCTTTCTTT. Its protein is CASSPIQNTEAFF.